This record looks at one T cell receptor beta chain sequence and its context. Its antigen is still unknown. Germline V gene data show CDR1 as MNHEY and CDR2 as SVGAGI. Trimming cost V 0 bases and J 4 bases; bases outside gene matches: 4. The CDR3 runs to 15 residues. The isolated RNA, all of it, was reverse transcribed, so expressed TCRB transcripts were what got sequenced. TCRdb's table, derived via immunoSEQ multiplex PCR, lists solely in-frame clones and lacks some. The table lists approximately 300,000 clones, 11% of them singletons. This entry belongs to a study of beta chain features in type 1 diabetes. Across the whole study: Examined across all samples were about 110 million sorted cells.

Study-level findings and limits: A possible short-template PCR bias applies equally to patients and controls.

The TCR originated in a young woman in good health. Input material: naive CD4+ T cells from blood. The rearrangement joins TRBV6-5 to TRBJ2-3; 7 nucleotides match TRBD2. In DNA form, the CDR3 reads TGTGCCAGCAGTTACTCGGAGGGAGGGCCAGATACGCAGTATTTT. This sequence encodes CASSYSEGGPDTQYF.